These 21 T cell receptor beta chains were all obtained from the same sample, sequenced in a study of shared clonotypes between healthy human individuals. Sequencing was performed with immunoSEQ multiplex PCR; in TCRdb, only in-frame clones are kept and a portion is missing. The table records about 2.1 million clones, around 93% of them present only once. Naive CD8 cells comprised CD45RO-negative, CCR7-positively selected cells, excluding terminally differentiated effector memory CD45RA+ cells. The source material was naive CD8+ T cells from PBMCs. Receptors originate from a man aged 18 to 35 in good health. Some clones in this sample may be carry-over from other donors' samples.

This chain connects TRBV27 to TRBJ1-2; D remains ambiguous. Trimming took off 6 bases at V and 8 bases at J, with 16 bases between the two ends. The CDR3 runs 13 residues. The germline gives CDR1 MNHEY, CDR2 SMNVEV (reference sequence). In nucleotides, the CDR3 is TGTGCCAGCAGCCCACGTATAGGCGACGGCTACACCTTC. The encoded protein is CASSPRIGDGYTF.

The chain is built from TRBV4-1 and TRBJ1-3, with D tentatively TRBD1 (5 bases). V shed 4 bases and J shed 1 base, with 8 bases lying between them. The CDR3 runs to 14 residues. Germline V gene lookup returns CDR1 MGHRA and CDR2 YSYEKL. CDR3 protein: CASSLGGSGNTIYF. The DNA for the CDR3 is TGCGCCAGCAGCCTCGGGGGGTCTGGAAACACCATATATTTT.

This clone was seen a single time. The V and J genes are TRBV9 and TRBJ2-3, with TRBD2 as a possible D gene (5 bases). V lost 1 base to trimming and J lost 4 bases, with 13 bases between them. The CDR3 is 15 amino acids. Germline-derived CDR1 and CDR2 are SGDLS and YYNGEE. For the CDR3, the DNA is TGTGCCAGCAGCGTAAGAGCGGCCCCCTCAGATACGCAGTATTTT. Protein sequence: CASSVRAAPSDTQYF.

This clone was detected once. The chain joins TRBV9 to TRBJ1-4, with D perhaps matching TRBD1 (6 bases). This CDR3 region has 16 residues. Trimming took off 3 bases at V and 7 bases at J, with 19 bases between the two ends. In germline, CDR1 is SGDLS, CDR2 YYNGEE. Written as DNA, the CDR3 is TGTGCCAGCAGCGCCCAGCCACAGGGCGTTGGTGAAAAACTGTTTTTT. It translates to CASSAQPQGVGEKLFF.

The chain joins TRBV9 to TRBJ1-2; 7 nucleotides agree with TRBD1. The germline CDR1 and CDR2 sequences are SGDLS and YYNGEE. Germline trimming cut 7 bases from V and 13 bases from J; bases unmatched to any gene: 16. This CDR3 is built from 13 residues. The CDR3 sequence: CASGPSGQPDVTF. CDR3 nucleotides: TGTGCCAGCGGTCCTTCGGGACAGCCCGACGTCACCTTC.

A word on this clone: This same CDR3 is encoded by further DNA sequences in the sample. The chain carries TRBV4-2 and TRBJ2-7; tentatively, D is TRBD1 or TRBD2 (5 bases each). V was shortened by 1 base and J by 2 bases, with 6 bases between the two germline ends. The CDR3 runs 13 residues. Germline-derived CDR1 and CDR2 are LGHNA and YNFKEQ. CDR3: CASSQGGTYEQYF. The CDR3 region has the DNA TGTGCCAGCAGCCAAGGGGGGACCTACGAGCAGTACTTC.

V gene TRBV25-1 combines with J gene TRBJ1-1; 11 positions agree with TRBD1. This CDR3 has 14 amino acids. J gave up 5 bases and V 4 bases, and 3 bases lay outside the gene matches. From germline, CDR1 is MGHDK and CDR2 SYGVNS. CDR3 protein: CASSGRDRGTEAFF. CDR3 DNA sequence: TGTGCCAGCAGTGGACGGGACAGGGGGACTGAAGCTTTCTTT.

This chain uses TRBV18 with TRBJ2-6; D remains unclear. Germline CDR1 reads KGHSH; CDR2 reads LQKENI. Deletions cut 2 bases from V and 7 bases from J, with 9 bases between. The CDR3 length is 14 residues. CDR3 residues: CASSPGDRANVLTF. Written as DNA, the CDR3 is TGTGCCAGCTCACCAGGCGACCGAGCCAACGTCCTGACTTTC.

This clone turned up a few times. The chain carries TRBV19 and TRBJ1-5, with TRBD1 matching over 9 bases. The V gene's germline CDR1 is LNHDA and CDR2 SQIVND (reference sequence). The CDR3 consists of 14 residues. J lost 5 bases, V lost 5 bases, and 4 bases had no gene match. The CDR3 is CASSSRTGDQPQHF. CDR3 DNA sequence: TGTGCCAGTAGTTCCCGGACAGGGGATCAGCCCCAGCATTTT.

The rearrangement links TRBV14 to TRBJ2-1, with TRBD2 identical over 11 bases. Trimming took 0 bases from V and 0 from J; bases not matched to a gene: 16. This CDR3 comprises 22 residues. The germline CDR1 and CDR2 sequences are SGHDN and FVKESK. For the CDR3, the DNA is TGTGCCAGCAGCCAAGATATTGGGGCTAGCGGGAGGTTCCTGAGCTCCTACAATGAGCAGTTCTTC. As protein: CASSQDIGASGRFLSSYNEQFF.

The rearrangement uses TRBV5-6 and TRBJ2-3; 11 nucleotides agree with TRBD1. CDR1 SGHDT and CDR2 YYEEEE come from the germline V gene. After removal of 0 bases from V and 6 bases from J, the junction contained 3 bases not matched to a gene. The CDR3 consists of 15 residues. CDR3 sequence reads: CASSLVGQGGDTQYF. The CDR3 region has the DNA TGTGCCAGCAGCTTGGTGGGACAGGGGGGCGATACGCAGTATTTT.

The CDR3 here is CASSERSGETGYTF. The CDR3, as DNA: TGTGCCAGCAGCGAAAGGTCCGGGGAAACCGGCTACACCTTC. The genes are TRBV7-8 and TRBJ1-2, with D uncertain. From germline, CDR1 is SGHVS and CDR2 FQNEAQ. V was pared by 5 bases and J by 8 bases, with 18 bases between. This CDR3 contains 14 residues.

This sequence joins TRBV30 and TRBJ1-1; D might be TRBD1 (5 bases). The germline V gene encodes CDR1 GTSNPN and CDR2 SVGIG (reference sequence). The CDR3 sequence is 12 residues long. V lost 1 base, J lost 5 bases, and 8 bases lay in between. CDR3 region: CAWSAGRTEAFF. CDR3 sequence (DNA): TGTGCCTGGAGTGCAGGGAGGACTGAAGCTTTCTTT.

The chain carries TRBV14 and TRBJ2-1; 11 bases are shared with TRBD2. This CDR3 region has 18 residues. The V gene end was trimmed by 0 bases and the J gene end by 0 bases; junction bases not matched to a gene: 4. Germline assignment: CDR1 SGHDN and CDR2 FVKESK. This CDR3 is CASSQDPLAGGSYNEQFF. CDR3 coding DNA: TGTGCCAGCAGCCAAGATCCCCTAGCGGGAGGCTCCTACAATGAGCAGTTCTTC.

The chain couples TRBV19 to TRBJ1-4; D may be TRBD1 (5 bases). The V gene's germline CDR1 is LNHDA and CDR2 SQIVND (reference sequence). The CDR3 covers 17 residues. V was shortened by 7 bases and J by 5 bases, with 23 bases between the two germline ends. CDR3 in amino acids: CASKGEQFEPENEKLFF. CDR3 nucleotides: TGTGCCAGTAAAGGGGAACAGTTCGAGCCGGAAAATGAAAAACTGTTTTTT.

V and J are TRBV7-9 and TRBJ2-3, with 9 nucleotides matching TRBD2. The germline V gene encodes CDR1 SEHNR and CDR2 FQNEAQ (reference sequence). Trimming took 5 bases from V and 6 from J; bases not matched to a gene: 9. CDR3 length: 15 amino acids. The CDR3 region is CASSPQGGRVDTQYF. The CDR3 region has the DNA TGTGCCAGCAGCCCCCAGGGCGGGAGGGTGGATACGCAGTATTTT.

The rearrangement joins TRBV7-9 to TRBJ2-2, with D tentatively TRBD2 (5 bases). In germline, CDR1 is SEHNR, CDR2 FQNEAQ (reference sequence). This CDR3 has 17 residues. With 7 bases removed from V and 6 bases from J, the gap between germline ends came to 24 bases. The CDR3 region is CASTTPEGYHPSGELFF. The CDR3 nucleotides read TGTGCCAGCACCACCCCCGAGGGATATCACCCATCCGGGGAGCTGTTTTTT.

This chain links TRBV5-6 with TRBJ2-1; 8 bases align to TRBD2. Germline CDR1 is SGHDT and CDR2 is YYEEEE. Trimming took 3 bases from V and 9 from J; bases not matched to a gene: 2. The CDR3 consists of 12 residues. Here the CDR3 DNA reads TGTGCCAGCAGCTGGACTAGCAGTGAGCAGTTCTTC. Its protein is CASSWTSSEQFF.

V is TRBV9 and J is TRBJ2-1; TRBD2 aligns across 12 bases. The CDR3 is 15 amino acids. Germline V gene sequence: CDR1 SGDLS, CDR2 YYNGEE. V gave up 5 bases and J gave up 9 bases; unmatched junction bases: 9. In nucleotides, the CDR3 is TGTGCCAGCAGGGATAAACTAGCGGGAGGTGGTGAGCAGTTCTTC. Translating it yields CASRDKLAGGGEQFF.

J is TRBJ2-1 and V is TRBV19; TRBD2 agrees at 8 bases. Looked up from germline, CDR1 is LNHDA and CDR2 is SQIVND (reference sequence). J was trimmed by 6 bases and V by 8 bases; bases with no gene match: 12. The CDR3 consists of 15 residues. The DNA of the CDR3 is TGTGCCAGTCAGGTCGGGGGGGTTGGATCCAATGAGCAGTTCTTC. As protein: CASQVGGVGSNEQFF. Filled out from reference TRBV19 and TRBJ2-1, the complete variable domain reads DGGITQSPKYLFRKEGQNVTLSCEQNLNHDAMYWYRQDPGQGLRLIYYSQIVNDFQKGDIAEGYSVSREKKESFPLTVTSAQKNPTAFYLCASQVGGVGSNEQFFGPGTRLTVL.

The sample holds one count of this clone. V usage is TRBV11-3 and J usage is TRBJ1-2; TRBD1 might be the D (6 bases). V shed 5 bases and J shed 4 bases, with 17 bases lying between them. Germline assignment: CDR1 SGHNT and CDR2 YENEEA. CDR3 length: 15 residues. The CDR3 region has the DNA TGTGCCAGCAGCCATACGGCAGGGGACCTCTATGGCTACACCTTC. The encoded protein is CASSHTAGDLYGYTF.